The entry below describes one T cell receptor (beta chain). Its antigen is currently unknown. At one of its ends the junction is not consistent with the germline gene, which may arise from a read error. At the DNA level, this CDR3 is encoded by other sequences in the same sample as well. In the PCR, 60 Vbeta and 13 Jbeta primers were used. Libraries were prepared by immunoSEQ multiplex PCR; TCRdb keeps only in-frame clonotypes and omits some of them. Here the sample spans about 110,000 clones, approximately 84% being singletons. This specimen comes from a study of cytomegalovirus exposure and HLA in healthy donors. Points from the study as a whole: In a later analysis, a genetic analysis reported fewer productive-TCR N-insertions in an Asian-associated ancestry cluster than the cohort average.

CDR1 and CDR2 from the germline V gene are SQVTM and ANQGSEA. The CDR3 consists of 13 residues. Sequenced material: PBMCs. J is TRBJ2-5 and V is TRBV29-1; tentative D call: TRBD1 (6 bases). The clonotype was recovered from a man aged 25-45 years in good health and CMV-seronegative. The CDR3 region is CSVPSGQLVTQYF. CDR3 coding DNA: TGTAGCGTCCCCAGTGGACAGCTTGTAACCCAGTACTTC.